The 22 T cell receptor beta chains below all came from one sample that was sequenced in a study of cytotoxic CD8 clonotypes in ibrutinib-treated CLL. Clones were sequenced by immunoSEQ multiplex PCR, and TCRdb holds only the in-frame ones, with some missing. The top ten clones hold 4.5% to 5.5% of a sample with 14,000 or so clones, roughly 70% of them seen once. This specimen was PBMCs, taken before ibrutinib treatment. The receptors stem from a human donor with chronic lymphocytic leukemia.

This chain connects TRBV4-2 to TRBJ2-7; D is unresolved. The CDR3 consists of 14 residues. V lost 1 base and J 0 bases, leaving 7 bases between the germline ends. Looked up from germline, CDR1 is LGHNA and CDR2 is YNFKEQ. CDR3 bases: TGTGCCAGCAGCCAAGGGGGTGGCTCCTACGAGCAGTACTTC. Protein sequence: CASSQGGGSYEQYF.

The chain recombines TRBV7-9 with TRBJ2-1; 10 nucleotides line up with TRBD1. The CDR3 loop spans 15 amino acids. Per the germline V gene, CDR1 is SEHNR and CDR2 is FQNEAQ (reference sequence). Germline trimming cut 5 bases from V and 7 bases from J; bases unmatched to any gene: 8. The CDR3 here is CASSAPGQGINEQFF. The CDR3 nucleotides read TGTGCCAGCAGCGCCCCGGGACAGGGGATAAATGAGCAGTTCTTC.

This clone was detected only a few times. The chain links TRBV5-1 to TRBJ1-1; D remains ambiguous. This CDR3 comprises 16 residues. Trimming pared 0 bases from V and 1 base from J, leaving 13 bases between. Germline V gene sequence: CDR1 SGHRS, CDR2 YFSETQ. CDR3 nucleotide sequence: TGCGCCAGCAGCTTGGGTGGTGTGATGGGGAACACTGAAGCTTTCTTT. This translates into CASSLGGVMGNTEAFF. Full variable domain (rest looked up from reference TRBV5-1 and TRBJ1-1): KAGVTQTPRYLIKTRGQQVTLSCSPISGHRSVSWYQQTPGQGLQFLFEYFSETQRNKGNFPGRFSGRQFSNSRSEMNVSTLELGDSALYLCASSLGGVMGNTEAFFGQGTRLTVV.

The V and J genes are TRBV5-1 and TRBJ2-3; TRBD1 matches at 8 bases. With 4 bases clipped from V and 2 bases from J, the junction kept 15 bases outside the gene matches. The CDR3 has 18 amino acids. Germline lookup yields CDR1 SGHRS and CDR2 YFSETQ. The chain's CDR3 is CASSPQGARRGVTDTQYF. The CDR3 nucleotides are TGCGCCAGCAGCCCCCAGGGGGCGCGGCGGGGTGTCACAGATACGCAGTATTTT. Complete variable domain (other parts from reference TRBV5-1 and TRBJ2-3): KAGVTQTPRYLIKTRGQQVTLSCSPISGHRSVSWYQQTPGQGLQFLFEYFSETQRNKGNFPGRFSGRQFSNSRSEMNVSTLELGDSALYLCASSPQGARRGVTDTQYFGPGTRLTVL.

V is TRBV18 and J is TRBJ2-7; the match to TRBD2 covers 8 bases. Germline V gene sequence: CDR1 KGHSH, CDR2 LQKENI. The CDR3 length is 16 residues. V lost 3 bases to trimming and J lost 1 base; unmatched junction nucleotides: 8. CDR3 coding DNA: TGTGCCAGCTCACCGACTCGGGGCGGGGGGTCCTACGAGCAGTACTTC. Its translation is CASSPTRGGGSYEQYF.

The V and J genes are TRBV5-1 and TRBJ2-7, with D possibly TRBD1 on 6 matching bases. Germline V gene data show CDR1 as SGHRS and CDR2 as YFSETQ. V gave up 4 bases and J gave up 2 bases, with 16 bases separating them. The CDR3 consists of 15 residues. The CDR3 nucleotides read TGCGCCAGCAGCCGGCAGGGGTTCGGGGCCTACGAGCAGTACTTC. It codes for CASSRQGFGAYEQYF. The full variable domain, in which reference TRBV5-1 and TRBJ2-7 provide the parts outside the CDR3, is KAGVTQTPRYLIKTRGQQVTLSCSPISGHRSVSWYQQTPGQGLQFLFEYFSETQRNKGNFPGRFSGRQFSNSRSEMNVSTLELGDSALYLCASSRQGFGAYEQYFGPGTRLTVT.

The chain combines TRBV7-2 with TRBJ1-5; D is unresolved. The V end was cut by 0 bases, the J end by 5 bases, with 5 bases between. CDR1 is SGHTA, CDR2 FQGNSA, per germline. The CDR3 has 13 residues. This CDR3 is CASSLAEDQPQHF. In nucleotides, the CDR3 is TGTGCCAGCAGCTTAGCGGAGGATCAGCCCCAGCATTTT.

There are a few counts of this clone. A junction boundary mismatches the germline segment, possibly from a read error. This chain connects TRBV7-2 to TRBJ2-3, with TRBD2 matching 10 bases. This CDR3 has 13 residues. In germline, CDR1 is SGHTA, CDR2 FQGNSA. Here the CDR3 reads CASSTRLAGSMDF. The CDR3 DNA reads as TGTGCCAGCAGCACCCGACTAGCGGGCTCCATGGATTTT.

This chain uses TRBV6-1 with TRBJ1-1, with TRBD1 as a possible D gene (5 bases). Germline CDR1 is MNHNS and CDR2 is SASEGT. V was shortened by 1 base and J by 3 bases, with 9 bases between the two germline ends. CDR3 length: 14 residues. The CDR3 spells CASSEEWGYTEAFF. In nucleotides, the CDR3 is TGTGCCAGCAGTGAAGAGTGGGGGTACACTGAAGCTTTCTTT.

This clone was detected only once. The chain uses TRBV4-1 and TRBJ2-3; possible D gene TRBD2, 6 bases. V was clipped by 0 bases and J by 6 bases, with 22 bases between them. Germline CDR1 and CDR2: MGHRA and YSYEKL. This CDR3 comprises 18 residues. This CDR3 is CASSQEVPGAGAGDTQYF. CDR3 DNA: TGCGCCAGCAGCCAAGAGGTCCCCGGGGCCGGCGCGGGGGATACGCAGTATTTT.

The V and J genes are TRBV5-1 and TRBJ2-1; D is ambiguous. CDR3 size: 13 residues. Germline V lookup: CDR1 SGHRS, CDR2 YFSETQ. Trimming pared 0 bases from V and 12 bases from J, leaving 13 bases between. The CDR3 region has the DNA TGCGCCAGCAGCTTGGGGCAGAAGGTCGTGCAGTTCTTC. Translation: CASSLGQKVVQFF. The entire variable domain, with the rest obtained from reference TRBV5-1 and TRBJ2-1, is as follows: KAGVTQTPRYLIKTRGQQVTLSCSPISGHRSVSWYQQTPGQGLQFLFEYFSETQRNKGNFPGRFSGRQFSNSRSEMNVSTLELGDSALYLCASSLGQKVVQFFGPGTRLTVL.

V usage is TRBV10-3 and J usage is TRBJ2-5, with 7 bases aligning to TRBD1. The CDR3 sequence is 13 residues long. Germline trimming cut 6 bases from V and 3 bases from J; bases unmatched to any gene: 4. Germline CDR1 reads ENHRY; CDR2 reads SYGVKD. Here the CDR3 reads CAIRQGLKETQYF. In nucleotides, the CDR3 is TGTGCCATCAGACAGGGGTTGAAAGAGACCCAGTACTTC.

The chain employs TRBV15 and TRBJ1-2, with no clear D. CDR1 and CDR2 (germline): LNHNV, YYDKDF (reference sequence). The CDR3 spans 16 residues. V lost 0 bases, J lost 4 bases, and 15 bases lay in between. CDR3 sequence: CATSRDRGPDTYGYTF. In DNA, the CDR3 is TGTGCCACCAGCAGAGATCGTGGGCCAGACACCTATGGCTACACCTTC.

This chain connects TRBV7-2 to TRBJ2-3; a weak D match, TRBD1 (5 bases). V was trimmed by 5 bases and J by 4 bases, leaving 19 bases between them. CDR1 is SGHTA, CDR2 FQGNSA, per germline. This CDR3 has 16 amino acids. This chain's CDR3 is CASSPRPPGSADTQYF. The CDR3 DNA sequence: TGTGCCAGCAGCCCCAGGCCCCCAGGGTCGGCAGATACGCAGTATTTT. The complete variable domain, with remaining parts taken from reference TRBV7-2 and TRBJ2-3, reads GAGVSQSPSNKVTEKGKDVELRCDPISGHTALYWYRQSLGQGLEFLIYFQGNSAPDKSGLPSDRFSAERTGGSVSTLTIQRTQQEDSAVYLCASSPRPPGSADTQYFGPGTRLTVL.

CDR3 DNA sequence: TGCAGCGTTTTGCACGCCACTAGCACAGATACGCAGTATTTT. Amino acids: CSVLHATSTDTQYF. V is TRBV29-1 and J is TRBJ2-3, with D hard to call. V lost 5 bases and J 0 bases, leaving 12 bases between the germline ends. This CDR3 spans 14 amino acids. The germline CDR1 and CDR2 sequences are SQVTM and ANQGSEA.

The chain is built from TRBV7-2 and TRBJ1-5; a weak D match, TRBD1 (5 bases). Germline V gives CDR1 SGHTA, CDR2 FQGNSA. Trimming stripped 2 bases from V and 1 base from J, with 12 bases between. The CDR3 loop spans 16 amino acids. DNA for the CDR3: TGTGCCAGCAGCTTATGGGGGACCGGGAGCAATCAGCCCCAGCATTTT. Translated: CASSLWGTGSNQPQHF.

This clone occurred a few times. The genes are TRBV6-6 and TRBJ1-2; 10 bases align to TRBD1. CDR3 length equals 15 residues. Germline V CDR1 and CDR2: MNHNY, SVGAGI (reference sequence). After removal of 3 bases from V and 1 base from J, the junction contained 2 bases not matched to a gene. CDR3 residues: CASSYGDRGNYGYTF. The CDR3 bases are TGTGCCAGCAGTTATGGGGACAGGGGTAACTATGGCTACACCTTC.

CDR3 loop: CASSLAPAPNTYEQYF. The CDR3 DNA is TGCGCCAGCAGCTTGGCCCCCGCCCCAAACACTTACGAGCAGTACTTC. This chain connects TRBV5-1 to TRBJ2-7; no clear D. Germline CDR1 SGHRS, CDR2 YFSETQ. V dropped 0 bases and J dropped 4 bases, with 17 bases sitting between them. The CDR3 is 16 amino acids.

This clone was detected only once. The chain employs TRBV5-5 and TRBJ2-1; 8 bases are shared with TRBD1. Germline assignment: CDR1 SGHKS and CDR2 YYEKEE (reference sequence). This CDR3 contains 12 residues. V gave up 1 base and J gave up 13 bases; unmatched junction bases: 4. The chain's CDR3 is CASSLSGQGQFF. The CDR3 DNA reads TGTGCCAGCAGCTTGAGTGGACAGGGCCAGTTCTTC.

The chain couples TRBV28 to TRBJ1-2; perhaps TRBD1 as D (5 bases). Trimming took 9 bases from V and 2 from J, leaving 19 bases between them. The CDR3 covers 15 residues. Per the germline V gene, CDR1 is MDHEN and CDR2 is SYDVKM. CDR3 DNA: TGTGCCAGTTCTAATAGGGGAGAGGGGAACTATGGCTACACCTTC. Translating gives CASSNRGEGNYGYTF.

The chain combines TRBV9 with TRBJ1-4; no definite D call. Trimming took off 1 base at V and 10 bases at J, with 11 bases between the two ends. The CDR3 is 13 amino acids. From germline, CDR1 is SGDLS and CDR2 YYNGEE. The CDR3 DNA is TGTGCCAGCAGCGTAAGCTCTTCGGGAAAACTGTTTTTT. This translates into CASSVSSSGKLFF. Full variable domain (rest looked up from reference TRBV9 and TRBJ1-4): DSGVTQTPKHLITATGQRVTLRCSPRSGDLSVYWYQQSLDQGLQFLIQYYNGEERAKGNILERFSAQQFPDLHSELNLSSLELGDSALYFCASSVSSSGKLFFGSGTQLSVL.

The chain is built from TRBV29-1 and TRBJ2-5; D remains ambiguous. The CDR3 length is 11 residues. V was shortened by 7 bases and J by 2 bases, with 8 bases between the two germline ends. The germline gives CDR1 SQVTM, CDR2 ANQGSEA. DNA for the CDR3: TGCAGCGCCACCCTTCAAGAGACCCAGTACTTC. This codes for CSATLQETQYF. The whole variable domain, remainder taken from reference TRBV29-1 and TRBJ2-5, is SAVISQKPSRDICQRGTSLTIQCQVDSQVTMMFWYRQQPGQSLTLIATANQGSEATYESGFVIDKFPISRPNLTFSTLTVSNMSPEDSSIYLCSATLQETQYFGPGTRLLVL.